A single sample is the source of the 7 T cell receptor beta chains below, sequenced in a study of blood T cells in healthy people across ages. Sample-barcoded 5' priming and a J-beta primer mix drove a second PCR of about 6 to 11 cycles. TCRdb reprocessed the 5' RACE reads with MiXCR, giving one entry per CDR3 protein. The sample carries 1.5 million to 2 million distinct CDR3 sequences, roughly 52% recorded once. Sequences were obtained from blood. All receptors come from a woman between 40 and 55 years old in good health.

The chain employs TRBV10-3 and TRBJ1-4, with TRBD1 matching 7 bases. There are 14 residues in the CDR3. V lost 1 base, J lost 7 bases, and 3 bases stayed unmatched. The germline V gene encodes CDR1 ENHRY and CDR2 SYGVKD. The CDR3 sequence: CAISELQGSEKLFF. Written as DNA, the CDR3 is TGTGCCATCAGTGAGTTACAGGGGTCTGAAAAACTGTTTTTT.

V usage is TRBV10-3 and J usage is TRBJ2-1, with a tentative D call TRBD1 (5 bases). CDR3 length equals 15 residues. CDR1 ENHRY and CDR2 SYGVKD come from the germline V gene. V dropped 4 bases and J dropped 0 bases, with 10 bases sitting between them. CDR3 nucleotide sequence: TGTGCCATCAGTGCCAGGGATCCCTCCTACAATGAGCAGTTCTTC. Encoded protein: CAISARDPSYNEQFF.

The chain links TRBV11-2 to TRBJ2-7; possibly TRBD2 for D (7 bases). The J call is in doubt because the DNA end fits TRBJ2-5 better. The CDR3 spans 14 residues. Germline V lookup: CDR1 SGHAT, CDR2 FQNNGV. The CDR3 here is CASRGKGGKETQYF. The CDR3 nucleotides read TGTGCCAGCAGGGGGAAGGGGGGGAAGGAGACCCAGTACTTC.

The chain has TRBV7-2 and TRBJ1-1; TRBD1 agrees at 7 bases. V shed 2 bases and J 1 base; nucleotides not matched to a gene: 4. CDR1 is SGHTA and CDR2 is FQGNSA in the germline V gene. The CDR3 has 15 amino acids. The CDR3 DNA is TGTGCCAGCAGCTTACTAGGACAGGAGAACACTGAAGCTTTCTTT. Translation gives CASSLLGQENTEAFF.

V gene TRBV15 combines with J gene TRBJ1-2, with a weak D call TRBD1 (5 bases). Germline CDR1 and CDR2: LNHNV and YYDKDF (reference sequence). This CDR3 comprises 15 residues. Trimming cost V 3 bases and J 8 bases, with 19 bases left between them. CDR3 residues: CATSSRGREGWGYTF. The CDR3 nucleotides read TGTGCCACCAGCAGTCGAGGCAGGGAAGGATGGGGCTACACCTTC.

This chain connects TRBV18 to TRBJ2-1, with 8 positions matching TRBD1. This CDR3 is 14 amino acids long. The germline V gene has CDR1 KGHSH and CDR2 LQKENI. V gave up 6 bases and J gave up 2 bases; unmatched junction bases: 3. The CDR3 spells CASSAGQAYNEQFF. Written as DNA, the CDR3 is TGTGCCAGCTCGGCGGGACAGGCCTACAATGAGCAGTTCTTC.

This clonotype showed up just a few times. This chain uses TRBV7-9 with TRBJ1-2; D not certain. The CDR3 runs 13 residues. The V end was cut by 1 base, the J end by 7 bases, with 10 bases between. Germline V gene data show CDR1 as SEHNR and CDR2 as FQNEAQ (reference sequence). CDR3 sequence reads: CASSLGVTSGYTF. CDR3 bases: TGTGCCAGCAGCTTAGGTGTAACCAGTGGCTACACCTTC.